This entry concerns a single TCR beta chain. What it binds is unknown. Measured with immunoSEQ multiplex PCR; TCRdb has only the in-frame clones, and not every one. The sample consists of about 50,000 clones, almost 90% of them appearing once. This specimen comes from a study of OX40 agonist ivuxolimab in advanced cancers. Turning to the study itself: Patients were treated with ivuxolimab, an agonistic anti-OX40 (CD134) antibody.

Study-level points and caveats: The specificity for antigen of the expanded peripheral T cells was not determined. CD8+ T cells showed, on average, more clonal expansion than CD4+ cells.

The CDR3 runs to 15 residues. The ends lost 8 bases at V and 0 bases at J; junction bases unmatched: 6. Germline V lookup: CDR1 MNHEY, CDR2 SMNVEV (reference sequence). The V call is TRBV27, the J call TRBJ2-2, with TRBD1 matching over 7 bases. The clonotype originates from an adult with an advanced solid tumor such as melanoma, head and neck, liver or kidney cancer. Specimen: CD4+ or CD8+ T cells sorted from blood, collected in a trial of the OX40 agonist ivuxolimab. This chain's CDR3 is CASRNTGANTGELFF. In DNA, the CDR3 is TGTGCCAGCCGCAATACAGGGGCGAACACCGGGGAGCTGTTTTTT.